The 2 T cell receptor beta chains below come from one sample, sequenced in a study of cytomegalovirus exposure and HLA in healthy donors. Only in-frame clones appear in the TCRdb table, and some are missing; sequencing was by immunoSEQ multiplex PCR. The table lists 150,000 to 200,000 clones, approximately 89% of them singletons. The sequencing sample was made of PBMCs. These receptor sequences come from a man aged 25-40 years in good health and CMV-seropositive.

The J gene is TRBJ2-5, the V gene TRBV5-1; TRBD1 matches 7 bases. In germline, CDR1 is SGHRS, CDR2 YFSETQ. V trimming: 4 bases; J trimming: 2 bases; junction bases outside the gene matches: 2. The CDR3 contains 13 residues. CDR3 nucleotide sequence: TGCGCCAGCAGCGAGGGACAGCAAGAGACCCAGTACTTC. It yields the protein CASSEGQQETQYF.

This clone appeared once. This chain joins TRBV9 and TRBJ2-3; a possible D gene is TRBD2 (7 bases). V was pared by 5 bases and J by 2 bases, with 15 bases between. Germline CDR1 SGDLS, CDR2 YYNGEE. This CDR3 has 15 residues. CDR3 DNA: TGTGCCAGCAGTCAAGGGGGGGACAACACAGATACGCAGTATTTT. As protein: CASSQGGDNTDTQYF.